Ten or more counts support the clone carrying this TCR beta chain. UMIs were added to TCR cDNA along with a universal primer site when it was made by 5'RACE template switching. TCRdb reprocessed the 5' RACE reads via MiXCR and lists one record per CDR3 protein. This sample has under 70,000 distinct CDR3 sequences; approximately 6.9% occur once, and the top ten carry about 40%. The CDR3 has 17 residues. Trimming pared 4 bases from V and 5 bases from J, leaving 21 bases between. Per the germline V gene, CDR1 is MGHRA and CDR2 is YSYEKL. The sample originates from a study of T cells after yellow fever vaccination.

The sequence came from a man between 18 and 35 years old who received the YFV17D yellow fever vaccine. The source was CD8+ T cells sorted from PBMCs, collected on the day of the first yellow fever vaccination. This chain connects TRBV4-1 to TRBJ2-1, with D perhaps matching TRBD2 (7 bases). The CDR3 here is CASSPGAGVAGNNEQFF. The CDR3 nucleotides read TGCGCCAGCAGCCCGGGGGCCGGAGTAGCGGGTAACAATGAGCAGTTCTTC.